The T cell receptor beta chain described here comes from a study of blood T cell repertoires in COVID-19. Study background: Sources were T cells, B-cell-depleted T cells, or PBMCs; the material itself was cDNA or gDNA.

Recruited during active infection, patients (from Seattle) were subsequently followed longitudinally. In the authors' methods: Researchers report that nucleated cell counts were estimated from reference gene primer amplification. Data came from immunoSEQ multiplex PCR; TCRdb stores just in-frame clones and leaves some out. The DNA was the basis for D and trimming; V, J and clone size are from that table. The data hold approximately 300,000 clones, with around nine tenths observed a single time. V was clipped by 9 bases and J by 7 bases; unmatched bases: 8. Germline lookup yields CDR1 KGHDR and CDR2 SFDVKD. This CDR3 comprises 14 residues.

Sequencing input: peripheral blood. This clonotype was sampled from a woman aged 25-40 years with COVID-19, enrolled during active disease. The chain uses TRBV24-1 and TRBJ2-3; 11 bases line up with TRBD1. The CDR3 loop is CATGPGQGEYTQYF. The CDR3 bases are TGTGCCACCGGACCGGGACAGGGGGAATATACGCAGTATTTT.